A single T cell receptor (beta chain) is shown here with its context. Which antigen it targets is not known. Nothing much larger sits one base from this clone, and base qualities are not available. The immunoSEQ Assay, a bias-controlled multiplex PCR, was used to amplify TCRbeta CDR3 regions from genomic DNA. The original pipeline was this. Nucleated cell counts per sample were estimated from amplification of reference gene primers within the assay. To quantify the absolute abundance of each unique TCRbeta CDR3 rearrangement, sequence reads were collapsed and filtered. For each sample, productive Simpson clonality was calculated by taking the square root of Simpson's diversity index across productive rearrangements. TCRdb mirrors the immuneACCESS table, restricted to in-frame sequences. Some clones are absent from its copies; in checked studies, under half trace to an unresolved V gene, and the reason for the others is unknown. D and trimming come from the DNA, and the V and J calls and clone size come from that table. The table for this sample lists fewer than 450,000 clones; less than 90% of them were counted only once. 1% of the sample is taken by the ten largest.

The CDR3 numbers 19 residues from cysteine through phenylalanine. The DNA shown is the 57-base CDR3, in frame from base 1. This sample is drawn from a study of blood T cell repertoires in COVID-19 (dated by TCRdb to the early 2020s). Background for the entire study: Samples from collaborators originated in the United States, Italy and Spain and spanned both the acute and convalescent phases of COVID-19. Samples came from the ongoing ImmuneRACE study (first 160 participants) plus 1,254 subjects from 6 global collaborators. Nearly every sample came with metadata listing a de-identified subject ID, COVID-19 status, age in years and sex. Where available, HLA class I and class II types were obtained from metadata supplied by the sample provider rather than from assay-based typing. The repertoires were made available in a free public database intended to serve as a resource for research on the immune response to SARS-CoV-2. The prospective study material was composed of cDNA or gDNA derived from T cells, B-cell-depleted T cells, or PBMCs. Deeply sampled blood TCRbeta repertoires from subjects exposed to, actively infected with, or recovered from COVID-19 were included in the dataset.

The paper's findings and limits, for the study overall: Clinical and demographic metadata were provided uncurated, with the amount varying by source and participant.

Enrolling through a virtual design, the prospective study's participants ranged in age from roughly 18 to 89 years and lived across 20 to 25 United States geographic areas. Cohort assignment in the prospective study relied on participant-reported clinical history from a screening survey and a study questionnaire. For ImmuneRACE Cohort 3, a participant was defined as recovered based on two consecutive negative NP/OP PCR tests, clearance by a healthcare professional, or resolution of symptoms. Each participant in the prospective study had whole blood, serum and a nasopharyngeal or oropharyngeal swab collected by mobile phlebotomists. Participants in the prospective study had the option to provide additional blood draws and questionnaires over a 2-month period. Before DNA extraction, blood samples from the prospective study were shipped at room temperature or frozen.

The sequence links TRBV12-2 to TRBJ1-6; the D segment call TRBD1 is taken from the table without a DNA check. TRBV12-2 is assigned pseudogene status. The sequence derives from a woman aged 25 to 39 who had recovered from COVID-19. Sequencing was performed on PBMCs or T cells enriched from blood (not recorded which). The CDR3 has the sequence CASRLEHRARPSYNSPLHF. Read as DNA, the sequence is TGTGCAAGTCGCTTAGAACACAGGGCTAGACCCTCCTATAATTCACCCCTCCACTTT.